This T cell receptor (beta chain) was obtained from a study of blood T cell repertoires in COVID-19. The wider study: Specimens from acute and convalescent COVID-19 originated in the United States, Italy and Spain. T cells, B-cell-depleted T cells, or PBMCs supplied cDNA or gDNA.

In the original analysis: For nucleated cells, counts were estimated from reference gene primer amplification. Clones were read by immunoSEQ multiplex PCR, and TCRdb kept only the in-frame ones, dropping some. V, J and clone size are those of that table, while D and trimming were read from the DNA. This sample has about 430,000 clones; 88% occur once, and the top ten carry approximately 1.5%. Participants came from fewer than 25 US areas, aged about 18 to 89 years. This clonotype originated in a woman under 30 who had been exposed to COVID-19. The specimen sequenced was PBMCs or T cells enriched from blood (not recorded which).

CDR3 sequence (DNA): TGTGCCAGCAGCGCCGGGACAGGGCTGGCTGAAGCTTTCTTT. It is translated as CASSAGTGLAEAFF. The chain combines TRBV11-2 with TRBJ1-1; 9 nucleotides line up with TRBD1. The CDR3 length is 14 residues. The V segment lost 5 bases and the J segment 6 bases; nucleotides outside the gene matches: 7. From germline, CDR1 is SGHAT and CDR2 FQNNGV.